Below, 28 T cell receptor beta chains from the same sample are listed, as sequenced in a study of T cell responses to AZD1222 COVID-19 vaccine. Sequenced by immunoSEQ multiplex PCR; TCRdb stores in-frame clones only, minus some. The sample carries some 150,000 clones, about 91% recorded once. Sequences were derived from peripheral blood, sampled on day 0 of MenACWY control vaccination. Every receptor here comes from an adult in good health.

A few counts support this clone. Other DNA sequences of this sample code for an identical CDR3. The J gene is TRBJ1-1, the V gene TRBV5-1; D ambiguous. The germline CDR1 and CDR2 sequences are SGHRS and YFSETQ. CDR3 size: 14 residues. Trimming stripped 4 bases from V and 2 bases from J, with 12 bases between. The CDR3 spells CASSLDGVNTEAFF. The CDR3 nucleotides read TGCGCCAGCAGCCTGGATGGGGTCAACACTGAAGCTTTCTTT.

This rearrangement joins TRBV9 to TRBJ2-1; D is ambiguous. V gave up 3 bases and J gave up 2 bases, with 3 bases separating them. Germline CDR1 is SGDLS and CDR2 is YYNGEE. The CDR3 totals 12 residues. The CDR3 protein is CASSDAYNEQFF. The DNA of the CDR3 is TGTGCCAGCAGCGATGCCTACAATGAGCAGTTCTTC.

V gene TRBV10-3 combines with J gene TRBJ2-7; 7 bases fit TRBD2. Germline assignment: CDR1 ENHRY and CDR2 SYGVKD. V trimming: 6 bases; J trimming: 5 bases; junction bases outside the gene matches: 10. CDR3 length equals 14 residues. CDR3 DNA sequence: TGTGCCATCAGGGTGGGAGGGAGGTATGACGAGCAGTACTTC. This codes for CAIRVGGRYDEQYF.

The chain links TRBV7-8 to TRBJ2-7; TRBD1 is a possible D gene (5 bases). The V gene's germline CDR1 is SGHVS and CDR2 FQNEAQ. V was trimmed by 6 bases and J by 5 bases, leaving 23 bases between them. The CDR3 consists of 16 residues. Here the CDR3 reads CASSPLTMQGKNEQYF. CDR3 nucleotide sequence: TGTGCCAGCAGTCCCCTTACCATGCAGGGTAAGAACGAGCAGTACTTC.

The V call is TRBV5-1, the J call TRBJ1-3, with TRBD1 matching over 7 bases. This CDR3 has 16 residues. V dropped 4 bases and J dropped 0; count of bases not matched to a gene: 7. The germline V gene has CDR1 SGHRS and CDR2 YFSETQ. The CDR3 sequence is CASSGMGQTSGNTIYF. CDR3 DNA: TGCGCCAGCAGCGGAATGGGACAGACCTCTGGAAACACCATATATTTT.

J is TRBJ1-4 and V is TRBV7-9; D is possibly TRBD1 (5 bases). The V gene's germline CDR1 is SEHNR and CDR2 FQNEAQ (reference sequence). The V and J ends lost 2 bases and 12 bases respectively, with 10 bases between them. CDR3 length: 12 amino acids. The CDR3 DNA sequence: TGTGCCAGCAGCTTACTTCGGGGGGAACTGTTTTTT. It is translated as CASSLLRGELFF.

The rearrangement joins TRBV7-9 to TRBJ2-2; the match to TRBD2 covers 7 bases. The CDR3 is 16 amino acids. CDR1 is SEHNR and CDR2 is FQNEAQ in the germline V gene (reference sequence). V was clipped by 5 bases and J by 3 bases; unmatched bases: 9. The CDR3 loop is CASSPIAGEYTGELFF. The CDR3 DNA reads TGTGCCAGCAGCCCCATTGCGGGAGAGTACACCGGGGAGCTGTTTTTT.

The CDR3 DNA sequence: TGTGCCAGCAGCCAGACAGGGTACTCAGATACGCAGTATTTT. Its translation: CASSQTGYSDTQYF. The chain joins TRBV6-5 to TRBJ2-3; 7 bases map to TRBD1. V dropped 6 bases and J dropped 4; count of bases not matched to a gene: 7. The CDR3 runs 14 residues. Germline CDR1 is MNHEY and CDR2 is SVGAGI.

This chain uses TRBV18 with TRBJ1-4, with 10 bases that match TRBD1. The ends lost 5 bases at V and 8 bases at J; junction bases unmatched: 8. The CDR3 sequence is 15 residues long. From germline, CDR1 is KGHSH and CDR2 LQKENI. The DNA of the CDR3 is TGTGCCAGCTCAGCAGGGACAGGGGCTTTCGAAAAACTGTTTTTT. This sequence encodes CASSAGTGAFEKLFF.

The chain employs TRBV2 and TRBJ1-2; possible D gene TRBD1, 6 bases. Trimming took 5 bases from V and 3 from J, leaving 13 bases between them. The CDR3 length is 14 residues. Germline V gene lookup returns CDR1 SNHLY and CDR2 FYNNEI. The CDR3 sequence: CASSKTPGDYGYTF. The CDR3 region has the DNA TGTGCCAGCAGTAAAACCCCAGGGGACTATGGCTACACCTTC. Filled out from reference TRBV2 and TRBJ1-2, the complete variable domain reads EPEVTQTPSHQVTQMGQEVILRCVPISNHLYFYWYRQILGQKVEFLVSFYNNEISEKSEIFDDQFSVERPDGSNFTLKIRSTKLEDSAMYFCASSKTPGDYGYTFGSGTRLTVV.

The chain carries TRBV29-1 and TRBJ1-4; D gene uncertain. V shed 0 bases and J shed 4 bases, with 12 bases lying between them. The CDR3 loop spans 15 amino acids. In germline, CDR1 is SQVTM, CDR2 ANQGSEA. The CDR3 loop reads CSVEDWGSGNEKLFF. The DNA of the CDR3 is TGCAGCGTTGAAGATTGGGGTTCGGGTAATGAAAAACTGTTTTTT. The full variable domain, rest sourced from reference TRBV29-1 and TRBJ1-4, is SAVISQKPSRDICQRGTSLTIQCQVDSQVTMMFWYRQQPGQSLTLIATANQGSEATYESGFVIDKFPISRPNLTFSTLTVSNMSPEDSSIYLCSVEDWGSGNEKLFFGSGTQLSVL.

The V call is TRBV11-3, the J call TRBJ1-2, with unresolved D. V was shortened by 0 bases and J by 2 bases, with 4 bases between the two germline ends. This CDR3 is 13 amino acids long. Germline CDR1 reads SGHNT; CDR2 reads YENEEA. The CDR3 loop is CASSLDSNYGYTF. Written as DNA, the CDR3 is TGTGCCAGCAGCTTAGATTCGAACTATGGCTACACCTTC. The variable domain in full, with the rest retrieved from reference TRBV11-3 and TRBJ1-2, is EAGVVQSPRYKIIEKKQPVAFWCNPISGHNTLYWYLQNLGQGPELLIRYENEEAVDDSQLPKDRFSAERLKGVDSTLKIQPAELGDSAVYLCASSLDSNYGYTFGSGTRLTVV.

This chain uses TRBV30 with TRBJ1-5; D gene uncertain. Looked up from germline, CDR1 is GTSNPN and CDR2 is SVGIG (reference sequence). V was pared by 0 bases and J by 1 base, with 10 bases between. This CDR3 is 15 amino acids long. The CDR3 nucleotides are TGTGCCTGGAGTGTAATGAGAGGGAGCAATCAGCCCCAGCATTTT. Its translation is CAWSVMRGSNQPQHF.

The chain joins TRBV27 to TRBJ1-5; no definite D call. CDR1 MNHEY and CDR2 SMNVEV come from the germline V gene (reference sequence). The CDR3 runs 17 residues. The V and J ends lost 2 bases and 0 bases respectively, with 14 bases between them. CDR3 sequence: CASSLGPPRNSNQPQHF. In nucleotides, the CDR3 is TGTGCCAGCAGTTTAGGGCCTCCTCGTAATAGCAATCAGCCCCAGCATTTT.

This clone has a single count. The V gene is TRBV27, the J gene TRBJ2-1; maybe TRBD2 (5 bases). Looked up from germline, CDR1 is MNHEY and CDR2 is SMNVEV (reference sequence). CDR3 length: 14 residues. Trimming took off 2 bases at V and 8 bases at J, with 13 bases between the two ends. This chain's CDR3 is CASSLMGSLDEQFF. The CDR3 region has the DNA TGTGCCAGCAGTTTAATGGGGAGTCTCGATGAGCAGTTCTTC.

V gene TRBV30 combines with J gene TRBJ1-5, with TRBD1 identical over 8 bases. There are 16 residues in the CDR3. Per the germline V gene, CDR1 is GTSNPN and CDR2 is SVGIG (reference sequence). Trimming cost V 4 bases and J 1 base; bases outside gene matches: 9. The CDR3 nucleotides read TGTGCCTGGACATCAGGGGGCGCGGCCAGCAATCAGCCCCAGCATTTT. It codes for CAWTSGGAASNQPQHF. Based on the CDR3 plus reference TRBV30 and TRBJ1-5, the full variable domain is SQTIHQWPATLVQPVGSPLSLECTVEGTSNPNLYWYRQAAGRGLQLLFYSVGIGQISSEVPQNLSASRPQDRQFILSSKKLLLSDSGFYLCAWTSGGAASNQPQHFGDGTRLSIL.

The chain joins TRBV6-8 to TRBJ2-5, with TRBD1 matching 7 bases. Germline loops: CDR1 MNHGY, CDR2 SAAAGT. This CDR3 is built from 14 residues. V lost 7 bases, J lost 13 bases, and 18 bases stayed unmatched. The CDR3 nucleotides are TGTGCCAGCACTGGACAGGCTAAGAGAGTAAGTTTGTACTTC. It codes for CASTGQAKRVSLYF.

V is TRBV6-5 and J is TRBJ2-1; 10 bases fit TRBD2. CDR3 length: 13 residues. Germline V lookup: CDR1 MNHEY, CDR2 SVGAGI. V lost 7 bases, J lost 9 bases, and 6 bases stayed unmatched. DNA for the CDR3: TGTGCCAGCAAAGGACTAGCGGTCGGTGAGCAGTTCTTC. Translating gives CASKGLAVGEQFF.

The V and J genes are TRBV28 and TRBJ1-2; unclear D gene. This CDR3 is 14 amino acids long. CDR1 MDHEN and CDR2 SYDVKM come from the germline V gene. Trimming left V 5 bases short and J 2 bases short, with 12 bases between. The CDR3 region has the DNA TGTGCCAGCAGTGCTGGACCGGCCAACTATGGCTACACCTTC. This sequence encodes CASSAGPANYGYTF.

This CDR3 reads CAWSVRGGRENIQYF. The DNA for the CDR3 is TGTGCCTGGAGTGTACGTGGGGGTCGTGAAAACATTCAGTACTTC. This chain links TRBV30 with TRBJ2-4; the D call may be TRBD1 or TRBD2 (5 bases each). This CDR3 is built from 15 residues. CDR1 is GTSNPN, CDR2 SVGIG, per germline (reference sequence). V gave up 0 bases and J gave up 5 bases, with 14 bases separating them.

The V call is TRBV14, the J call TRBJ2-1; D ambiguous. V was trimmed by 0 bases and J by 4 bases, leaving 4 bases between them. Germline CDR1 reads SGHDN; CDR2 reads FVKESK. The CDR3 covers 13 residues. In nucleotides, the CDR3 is TGTGCCAGCAGCCAAGACAGATACAATGAGCAGTTCTTC. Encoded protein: CASSQDRYNEQFF. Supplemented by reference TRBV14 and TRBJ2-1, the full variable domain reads EAGVTQFPSHSVIEKGQTVTLRCDPISGHDNLYWYRRVMGKEIKFLLHFVKESKQDESGMPNNRFLAERTGGTYSTLKVQPAELEDSGVYFCASSQDRYNEQFFGPGTRLTVL.

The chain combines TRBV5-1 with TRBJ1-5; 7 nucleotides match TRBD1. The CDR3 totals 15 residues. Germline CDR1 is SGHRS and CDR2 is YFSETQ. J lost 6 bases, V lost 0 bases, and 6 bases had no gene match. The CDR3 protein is CASSLETGSRQPQHF. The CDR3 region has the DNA TGCGCCAGCAGCTTGGAGACAGGGAGTCGTCAGCCCCAGCATTTT.

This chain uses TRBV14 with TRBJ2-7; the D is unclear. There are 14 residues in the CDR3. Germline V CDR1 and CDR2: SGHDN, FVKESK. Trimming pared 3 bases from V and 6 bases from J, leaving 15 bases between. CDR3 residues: CASSQGRFQGEQYF. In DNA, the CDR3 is TGTGCCAGCAGCCAGGGCCGCTTCCAAGGCGAGCAGTACTTC.

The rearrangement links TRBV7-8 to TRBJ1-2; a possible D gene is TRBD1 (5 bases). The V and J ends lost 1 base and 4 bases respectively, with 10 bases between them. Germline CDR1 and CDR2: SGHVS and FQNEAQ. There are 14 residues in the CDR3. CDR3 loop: CASSLDGGFYGYTF. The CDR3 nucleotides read TGTGCCAGCAGCTTAGACGGGGGGTTCTATGGCTACACCTTC.

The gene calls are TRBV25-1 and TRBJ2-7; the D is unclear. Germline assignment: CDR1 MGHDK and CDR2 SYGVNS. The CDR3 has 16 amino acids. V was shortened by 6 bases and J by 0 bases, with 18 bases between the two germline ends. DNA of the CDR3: TGTGCCAGCAGCCGAGCCTCCGCTCATCACTCCTACGAGCAGTACTTC. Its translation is CASSRASAHHSYEQYF.

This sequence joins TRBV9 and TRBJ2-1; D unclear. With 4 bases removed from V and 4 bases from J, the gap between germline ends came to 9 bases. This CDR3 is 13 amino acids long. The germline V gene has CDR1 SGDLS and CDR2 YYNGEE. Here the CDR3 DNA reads TGTGCCAGCAGCCCCATAGGGTACAATGAGCAGTTCTTC. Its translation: CASSPIGYNEQFF.

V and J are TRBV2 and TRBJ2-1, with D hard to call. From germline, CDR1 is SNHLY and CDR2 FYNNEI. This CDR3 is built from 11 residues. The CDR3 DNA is TGTGTCAACATTAAATACAATGAGCAGTTCTTC. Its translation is CVNIKYNEQFF.

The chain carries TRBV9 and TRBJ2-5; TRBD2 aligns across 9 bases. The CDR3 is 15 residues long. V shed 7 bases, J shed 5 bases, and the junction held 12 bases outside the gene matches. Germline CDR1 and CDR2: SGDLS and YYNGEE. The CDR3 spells CASGGREGPGETQYF. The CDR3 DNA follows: TGTGCCAGCGGAGGGCGGGAGGGCCCCGGCGAGACCCAGTACTTC.